This T cell receptor (beta chain) emerged from a study of blood T cell repertoires in COVID-19. The protocol was immunoSEQ multiplex PCR, while the TCRdb copy is restricted to in-frame clones and leaves out a portion. Among roughly 16,000 clones listed, more than 80% were seen once. This clone was counted a single time. V was cut by 3 bases and J by 4 bases, with 4 bases left in between. Germline V gene lookup returns CDR1 KGHSH and CDR2 LQKENI. The CDR3 totals 13 residues. Input material: peripheral blood. The sequence was collected from a human donor in a cohort sampled during active COVID-19. The V call is TRBV18, the J call TRBJ2-6; no firm D call. CDR3 sequence: CASSPGGANVLTF. The CDR3 nucleotides read TGTGCCAGCTCACCTGGCGGGGCCAACGTCCTGACTTTC.